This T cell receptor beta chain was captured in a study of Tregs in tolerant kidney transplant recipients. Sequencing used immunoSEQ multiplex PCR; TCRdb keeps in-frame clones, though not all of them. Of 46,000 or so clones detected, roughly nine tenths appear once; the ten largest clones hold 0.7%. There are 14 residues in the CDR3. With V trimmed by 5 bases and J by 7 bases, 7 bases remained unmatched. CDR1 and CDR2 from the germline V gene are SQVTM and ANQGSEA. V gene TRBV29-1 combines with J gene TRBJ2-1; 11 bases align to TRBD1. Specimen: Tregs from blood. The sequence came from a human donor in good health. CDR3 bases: TGCAGCGTTTCCGGGACAGGGGGTGGAAATGAGCAGTTCTTC. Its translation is CSVSGTGGGNEQFF.